The source of this TCR beta chain is a study of blood T cells in healthy people across ages. Study conclusions and caveats: The recorded TCR beta diversity per million T cells decreased in a roughly linear manner with age.

A second about 6 to 12 cycle PCR used barcoded and J-beta primers. One entry per CDR3 protein results from TCRdb running MiXCR on the 5' RACE reads. The data contain roughly 2 million distinct CDR3 sequences, 49% of them singletons. CDR3 size: 15 residues. Germline V CDR1 and CDR2: SGDLS, YYNGEE. V lost 0 bases, J lost 0 bases, and 9 bases lay in between. Details on this clonotype: Its antigen is unidentified.

The receptor was isolated from a woman between 40 and 50 years old in good health. The sample taken for sequencing was blood. The rearrangement uses TRBV9 and TRBJ1-1; no clear D gene. The DNA of the CDR3 is TGTGCCAGCAGCGTAGGCCCACAAGTGAACACTGAAGCTTTCTTT. Amino acids: CASSVGPQVNTEAFF.